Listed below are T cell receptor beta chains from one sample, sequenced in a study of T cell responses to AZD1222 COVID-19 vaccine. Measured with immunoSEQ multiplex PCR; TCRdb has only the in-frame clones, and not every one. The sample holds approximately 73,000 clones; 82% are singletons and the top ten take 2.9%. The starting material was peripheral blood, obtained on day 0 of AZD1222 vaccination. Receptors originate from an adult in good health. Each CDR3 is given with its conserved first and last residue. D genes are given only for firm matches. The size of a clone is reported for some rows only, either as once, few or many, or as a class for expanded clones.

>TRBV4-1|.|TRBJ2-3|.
CASSPSQGSPDTQYF
TGCGCCAGCAGCCCATCCCAGGGCTCCCCAGATACGCAGTATTTT
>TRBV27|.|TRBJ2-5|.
CASSLSETQYF
TGTGCCAGCAGTTTAAGTGAGACCCAGTACTTC
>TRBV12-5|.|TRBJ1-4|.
CASGLPWGDPRNEKLFF
TGTGCTAGTGGCCTTCCTTGGGGGGACCCACGGAATGAAAAACTGTTTTTT
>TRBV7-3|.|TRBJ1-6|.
CASSLYPSQGGNSPLHF
TGTGCCAGCAGCTTATATCCCTCACAGGGTGGTAATTCACCCCTCCACTTT
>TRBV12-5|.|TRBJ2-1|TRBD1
CASGPSRDSEQFF
TGTGCTAGTGGTCCCTCCAGGGACAGTGAGCAGTTCTTC
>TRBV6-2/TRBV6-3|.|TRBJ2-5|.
CASSSGTWGAQETQYF
TGTGCCAGCAGTTCAGGGACGTGGGGCGCCCAAGAGACCCAGTACTTC
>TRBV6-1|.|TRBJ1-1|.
CASSEGYRGLNTEAFF
TGTGCCAGCAGTGAAGGATACCGGGGCCTTAACACTGAAGCTTTCTTT
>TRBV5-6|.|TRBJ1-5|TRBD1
CASSTGQGSNQPQHF
TGTGCCAGCAGCACAGGACAGGGAAGCAATCAGCCCCAGCATTTT
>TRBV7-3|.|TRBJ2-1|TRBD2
CASSPGTSGGNEQFF
TGTGCCAGCAGCCCCGGGACTAGCGGGGGTAATGAGCAGTTCTTC
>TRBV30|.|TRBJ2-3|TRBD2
CAWSATGLAGTDTQYF
TGTGCCTGGAGTGCAACGGGACTAGCGGGGACAGATACGCAGTATTTT
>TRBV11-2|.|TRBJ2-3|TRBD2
CASSLVSSGGAGDTQYF
TGTGCCAGCAGCTTAGTGTCTAGCGGGGGGGCTGGAGATACGCAGTATTTT
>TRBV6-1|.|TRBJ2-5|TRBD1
CASSEYKGAQETQYF
TGTGCCAGCAGTGAATACAAGGGGGCCCAAGAGACCCAGTACTTC
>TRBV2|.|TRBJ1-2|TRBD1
CASSPRTGHYGYTF
TGTGCCAGCAGTCCTCGGACAGGGCACTATGGCTACACCTTC
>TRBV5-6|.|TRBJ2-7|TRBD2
CASSEPLAGGVYEQYF
TGTGCCAGCAGCGAACCGCTAGCGGGGGGCGTCTACGAGCAGTACTTC
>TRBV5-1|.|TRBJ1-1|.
CASSLNSLNTEAFF
TGCGCCAGCAGCTTGAACAGTTTGAACACTGAAGCTTTCTTT
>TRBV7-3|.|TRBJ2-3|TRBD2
CASSLTSGGAADTQYF
TGTGCCAGCAGCTTAACTAGCGGGGGGGCAGCAGATACGCAGTATTTT
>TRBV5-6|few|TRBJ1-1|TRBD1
CASSRTGGDTEAFF
TGTGCCAGCAGCCGGACAGGGGGGGACACTGAAGCTTTCTTT
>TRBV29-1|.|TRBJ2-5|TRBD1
CSVEDWLDREKETQYF
TGCAGCGTTGAAGATTGGCTTGACAGGGAAAAAGAGACCCAGTACTTC
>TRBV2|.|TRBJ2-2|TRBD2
CARGLASGELFF
TGTGCCAGGGGACTAGCCAGCGGGGAGCTGTTTTTT
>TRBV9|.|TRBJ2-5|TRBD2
CASSVGLAGAAQETQYF
TGTGCCAGCAGCGTAGGACTAGCGGGGGCCGCCCAAGAGACCCAGTACTTC
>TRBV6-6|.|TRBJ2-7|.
CASRRGNEAYEQYF
TGTGCCAGCAGGAGGGGCAACGAGGCCTACGAGCAGTACTTC
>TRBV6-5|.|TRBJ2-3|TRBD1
CASRKTGDTDTQYF
TGTGCCAGCAGAAAGACAGGGGACACAGATACGCAGTATTTT
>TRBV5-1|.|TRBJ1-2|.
CASSLADSKNYGYTF
TGCGCCAGCAGCTTGGCCGACAGCAAAAACTATGGCTACACCTTC
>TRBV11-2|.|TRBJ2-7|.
CASSLGQTGTAPYEQYF
TGTGCCAGCAGCTTAGGACAAACCGGGACCGCTCCCTACGAGCAGTACTTC
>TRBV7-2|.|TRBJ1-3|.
CASSLEGHVSGNTIYF
TGTGCCAGCAGCTTAGAGGGACACGTCTCTGGAAACACCATATATTTT
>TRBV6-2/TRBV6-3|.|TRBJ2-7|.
CASSYPGLVTVDEQYF
TGTGCCAGCAGTTACCCCGGTCTGGTTACAGTAGACGAGCAGTACTTC
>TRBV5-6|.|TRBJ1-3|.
CASSLGTAPGNTIYF
TGTGCCAGCAGCTTGGGGACTGCCCCTGGAAACACCATATATTTT
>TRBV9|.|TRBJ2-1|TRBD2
CASSPSGGSGNEQFF
TGTGCCAGCAGCCCGAGTGGCGGGAGTGGGAATGAGCAGTTCTTC
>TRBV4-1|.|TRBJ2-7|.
CASSQDRSYEQYF
TGCGCCAGCAGCCAGGACCGCTCCTACGAGCAGTACTTC
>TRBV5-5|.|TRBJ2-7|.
CASSPYGSYEQYF
TGTGCCAGCAGCCCCTACGGTTCCTACGAGCAGTACTTC
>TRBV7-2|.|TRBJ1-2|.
CASSLNRDIDGYTF
TGTGCCAGCAGCTTAAATCGGGACATCGATGGCTACACCTTC
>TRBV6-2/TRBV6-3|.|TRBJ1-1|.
CASSSGLGGTEAFF
TGTGCCAGCAGTTCAGGGCTGGGCGGCACTGAAGCTTTCTTT
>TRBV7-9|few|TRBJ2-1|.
CASSLAGASDEQFF
TGTGCCAGCAGCTTAGCGGGAGCGTCGGATGAGCAGTTCTTC
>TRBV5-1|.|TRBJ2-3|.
CASSLEAQADTQYF
TGCGCCAGCAGCTTGGAGGCCCAGGCAGATACGCAGTATTTT
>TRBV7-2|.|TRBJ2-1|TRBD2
CASSLERGGENEQFF
TGTGCCAGCAGCTTAGAGCGGGGGGGCGAGAATGAGCAGTTCTTC
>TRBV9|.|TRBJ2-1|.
CASSAPQVPNNEQFF
TGTGCCAGCAGCGCCCCACAGGTTCCCAATAATGAGCAGTTCTTC
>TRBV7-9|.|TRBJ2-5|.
CASTTLPETQYF
TGTGCCAGCACCACCCTACCGGAGACCCAGTACTTC
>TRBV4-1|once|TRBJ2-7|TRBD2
CASSQDRGEPSSYEQYF
TGCGCCAGCAGCCAAGATCGGGGGGAGCCGAGCTCCTACGAGCAGTACTTC
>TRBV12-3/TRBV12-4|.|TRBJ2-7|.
CASSRSFYEQYF
TGTGCCAGCAGTCGATCGTTCTACGAGCAGTACTTC
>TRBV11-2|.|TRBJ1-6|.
CASSSPNRDNSPLHF
TGTGCCAGCAGCTCCCCCAACAGAGATAATTCACCCCTCCACTTT
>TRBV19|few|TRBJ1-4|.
CASSQGREKLFF
TGTGCCAGTAGTCAGGGGCGGGAAAAACTGTTTTTT
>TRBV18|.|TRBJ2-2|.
CASSPSQTSVNTGELFF
TGTGCCAGCTCACCGAGCCAAACCAGCGTTAACACCGGGGAGCTGTTTTTT
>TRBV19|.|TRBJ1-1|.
CASRAPGSEAFF
TGTGCCAGTAGAGCCCCAGGATCTGAAGCTTTCTTT
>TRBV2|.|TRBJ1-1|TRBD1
CASSEAGQGRAEAFF
TGTGCCAGCAGTGAAGCGGGACAGGGAAGGGCTGAAGCTTTCTTT
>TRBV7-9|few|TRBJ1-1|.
CANSQGGETFF
TGTGCCAACTCCCAGGGCGGGGAAACTTTCTTT
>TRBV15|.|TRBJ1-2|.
CATSTTGYYGYTF
TGTGCCACCAGCACGACAGGTTACTATGGCTACACCTTC
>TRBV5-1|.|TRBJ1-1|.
CASSLEVRTDTEAFF
TGCGCCAGCAGCTTGGAAGTGCGGACAGACACTGAAGCTTTCTTT
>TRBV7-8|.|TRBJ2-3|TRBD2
CASSLTRLAGVTDTQYF
TGTGCCAGCAGCTTAACCCGTCTAGCGGGAGTTACAGATACGCAGTATTTT